This entry describes one T cell receptor (beta chain). These data come from a study of cytomegalovirus exposure and HLA in healthy donors. Per the germline V gene, CDR1 is SGDLS and CDR2 is YYNGEE. The V gene end was trimmed by 0 bases and the J gene end by 1 base; junction bases not matched to a gene: 1. The CDR3 consists of 15 residues. The PCR employed 60 Vbeta primers together with 13 Jbeta primers. Data came from immunoSEQ multiplex PCR; TCRdb stores just in-frame clones and leaves some out. This table lists approximately 120,000 clones. The TCR originated in a woman aged 55 to 70 in good health and CMV-seronegative. Source material: PBMCs. The chain has TRBV9 and TRBJ2-5; TRBD2 aligns across 9 bases. As DNA, the CDR3 is TGTGCCAGCAGCGTAGAGCGGGGGGTCCAAGAGACCCAGTACTTC. Translation gives CASSVERGVQETQYF.